This TCR beta chain was recovered during a study of shared clonotypes between healthy human individuals. Clones were sequenced by immunoSEQ multiplex PCR, and TCRdb holds only the in-frame ones, with some missing. The sample yields about 2.1 million clones, just under 95% seen once. Naive CD8 populations comprised CD45RO-negative cells positively selected for CCR7, excluding terminally differentiated effector memory CD45RA+ cells. CDR1 MNHEY and CDR2 SMNVEV come from the germline V gene (reference sequence). V was clipped by 3 bases and J by 4 bases; unmatched bases: 4. CDR3 length: 14 amino acids. This chain links TRBV27 with TRBJ1-1; 8 nucleotides match TRBD1. This TCR was sampled from a man younger than 35 in good health. Some clones in this sample may be carry-over from other donors' samples. The material sequenced was naive CD8+ T cells from PBMCs. The CDR3 loop is CASSFQGASTEAFF. The CDR3 nucleotides are TGTGCCAGCAGTTTTCAGGGGGCGAGCACTGAAGCTTTCTTT.